This T cell receptor (beta chain) is drawn from a study of regulatory T cells in long-lasting Graves disease. The study, taken as a whole, reports: Persistent disease was characterized by preferential usage of TRBV28, TRBJ1-2 and TRBJ2-5. Patients with persistent disease shared 2,741 public clonotypes, outpacing the approximately 920 shared by new patients.

CDR1 and CDR2 (germline): ENHRY, SYGVKD. With 4 bases removed from V and 5 bases from J, the gap between germline ends came to 6 bases. This CDR3 spans 11 amino acids. According to the study, TCR beta libraries were built with iRepertoire HTBI primers and CDR3-region Arm-PCR. In TCRdb, the multiplex PCR reads were re-called with MiXCR into one record per CDR3 protein. The sample lists some 560,000 distinct CDR3 sequences; 15% to 20% were seen once. Time point described: newly diagnosed GD, antithyroid drugs for less than 3 months. The TCR library was made from RNA extracted from PBMCs. In its sample, this clonotype was seen many times. Its antigen remains unidentified. This sample also belongs to another study, concerning T cells in Graves' hyperthyroidism and ophthalmopathy. From that report: The HTBI primer set was used in a first-round RT-PCR of the TCR CDR3.

The source material was peripheral blood mononuclear cells (PBMCs), sampled at new diagnosis, from a patient treated with antithyroid drugs. The sequence was collected from a woman aged 35 to 59 with Graves disease. This chain links TRBV10-3 with TRBJ2-7; D remains ambiguous. The CDR3 bases are TGTGCCATCAGTGGGCCAGACGAGCAGTACTTC. Its protein product is CAISGPDEQYF.